This TCR beta chain appears in the sequencing data of a study of cytomegalovirus exposure and HLA in healthy donors. For the study at large: The early release's HLA-typed donors yielded 78 million or so unique TCRs.

Germline V CDR1 and CDR2: SGHAT, FQNNGV. The CDR3 extends over 15 amino acids. V was cut by 2 bases and J by 1 base, with 8 bases left in between. With 60 Vbeta and 13 Jbeta primers, the PCR was carried out. Profiling relied on immunoSEQ multiplex PCR, and the TCRdb table lists in-frame clones only, not all of them. The profile covers approximately 100,000 clones, with 75% appearing a single time and about 10% taken by the ten largest. Broader study findings: Later on, an analysis showed TCR association rates differing by HLA locus, with DRB1 the most and HLA-C the fewest.

A word on this clone: Its antigen is not identified.

The rearrangement uses TRBV11-2 and TRBJ2-2; D is undetermined. The material sequenced was PBMCs. The sequence was obtained from a man aged 50 to 60 in good health and CMV-seronegative. DNA of the CDR3: TGTGCCAGCAGCTTATGGCCAGGGAACACCGGGGAGCTGTTTTTT. Encoded protein: CASSLWPGNTGELFF.